Here is one TCR beta chain with its context. The data were obtained in a study of blood T cell repertoires in COVID-19. Study-wide background: In each case, the material was cDNA or gDNA derived from T cells, B-cell-depleted T cells, or PBMCs.

Only in-frame clones appear in the TCRdb table, and some are missing; sequencing was by immunoSEQ multiplex PCR. The sample yields around 300,000 clones, 83% seen once. The junction had 5 bases not matched to a gene; V was cut back by 5 bases and J by 3 bases. The CDR3 runs 15 residues. Looked up from germline, CDR1 is SNHLY and CDR2 is FYNNEI. What was sequenced was peripheral blood. This receptor was taken from a young man with active or convalescent COVID-19. This rearrangement joins TRBV2 to TRBJ2-1; 9 nucleotides agree with TRBD1. CDR3 in amino acids: CASSPGQGNYNEQFF. The DNA for the CDR3 is TGTGCCAGCAGTCCGGGACAGGGAAACTACAATGAGCAGTTCTTC.